These 27 T cell receptor beta chains share one sample of origin, sequenced in a study of T-cell reconstitution after alpha-beta-depleted transplantation in children. A library of TCRbeta sequences, prepared with unique molecular identifiers, was generated. TCRdb analysed the PCR reads with MiXCR anew, one entry per CDR3 protein. The sample holds 450,000 to 550,000 distinct CDR3 sequences; roughly 11% are singletons and the top ten take approximately 15%. The sample was PBMCs, mostly from graft donor cells, taken 180 days after TCRalphabeta/CD19-depleted stem cell transplant. These TCRs come from a female patient between 2 and 15 years old who had a stem cell transplant for aplastic anemia, so the T cells may come from the graft donor.

This clonotype was counted many times. V is TRBV29-1 and J is TRBJ2-3; perhaps TRBD1 as D (6 bases). V was pared by 4 bases and J by 0 bases, with 14 bases between. The CDR3 is 15 amino acids. Per the germline V gene, CDR1 is SQVTM and CDR2 is ANQGSEA. CDR3 DNA sequence: TGCAGCGTTGCCCCGACAGGTTCTAGCACAGATACGCAGTATTTT. This translates into CSVAPTGSSTDTQYF.

This clonotype occurred a few times. The chain recombines TRBV7-2 with TRBJ1-4, with TRBD1 matching over 11 bases. The V gene's germline CDR1 is SGHTA and CDR2 FQGNSA. V trimming: 7 bases; J trimming: 6 bases; junction bases outside the gene matches: 7. This CDR3 contains 15 residues. CDR3: CASTMEDRGHEKLFF. CDR3 nucleotides: TGTGCCAGCACAATGGAGGACAGGGGGCATGAAAAACTGTTTTTT.

CDR3 protein: CASSVFLAPNTGELFF. In nucleotides, the CDR3 is TGTGCCAGCAGTGTATTTCTAGCGCCCAACACCGGGGAGCTGTTTTTT. This chain connects TRBV6-1 to TRBJ2-2; D might be TRBD2 (6 bases). This CDR3 contains 16 residues. V was clipped by 4 bases and J by 2 bases, with 14 bases between them. Per the germline V gene, CDR1 is MNHNS and CDR2 is SASEGT.

This clonotype was found a few times. The rearrangement links TRBV7-2 to TRBJ2-1; 11 bases align to TRBD2. V lost 4 bases and J lost 4; bases outside the gene matches: 6. This CDR3 contains 16 residues. Germline lookup yields CDR1 SGHTA and CDR2 FQGNSA. In nucleotides, the CDR3 is TGTGCCAGCAGCTCTTCGGGACTAGCGGCATACAATGAGCAGTTCTTC. The encoded protein is CASSSSGLAAYNEQFF. Supplemented by reference TRBV7-2 and TRBJ2-1, the full variable domain reads GAGVSQSPSNKVTEKGKDVELRCDPISGHTALYWYRQSLGQGLEFLIYFQGNSAPDKSGLPSDRFSAERTGGSVSTLTIQRTQQEDSAVYLCASSSSGLAAYNEQFFGPGTRLTVL.

This clonotype was picked up a small number of times. The chain is built from TRBV6-5 and TRBJ2-5, with D maybe TRBD1 (5 bases). CDR3 length equals 15 residues. Germline V CDR1 and CDR2: MNHEY, SVGAGI. V was cut by 0 bases and J by 2 bases, with 10 bases left in between. Here the CDR3 reads CASSYSGREQETQYF. DNA of the CDR3: TGTGCCAGCAGTTACTCGGGCAGGGAACAAGAGACCCAGTACTTC.

There are a few counts of this clonotype. The V and J genes are TRBV7-2 and TRBJ2-1; 9 nucleotides agree with TRBD1. The CDR3 contains 15 residues. Per the germline V gene, CDR1 is SGHTA and CDR2 is FQGNSA. The trim removed 5 bases at V and 5 bases at J, leaving 7 bases unmatched. This CDR3 reads CASSQHRGLNNEQFF. As DNA, the CDR3 is TGTGCCAGCAGCCAGCACAGGGGGCTGAACAATGAGCAGTTCTTC.

This clonotype was counted a few times. This chain joins TRBV11-3 and TRBJ2-7; weak D call: TRBD2 (6 bases). Germline values: CDR1 SGHNT, CDR2 YENEEA. The CDR3 is made up of 13 amino acids. V was trimmed by 5 bases and J by 13 bases, leaving 21 bases between them. The chain's CDR3 is CASSREFGGDRYF. As DNA, the CDR3 is TGTGCCAGCAGCCGGGAGTTTGGGGGTGATAGATACTTC.

This chain joins TRBV10-2 and TRBJ2-2; no definite D call. The germline V gene encodes CDR1 WSHSY and CDR2 SAAADI. CDR3 size: 11 residues. Trimming took off 8 bases at V and 4 bases at J, with 5 bases between the two ends. CDR3 in amino acids: CASALTGELFF. Written as DNA, the CDR3 is TGCGCCAGCGCCCTCACCGGGGAGCTGTTTTTT.

This clonotype was counted only a few times. The rearrangement joins TRBV9 to TRBJ2-1; possibly TRBD2 for D (5 bases). V shed 1 base and J shed 2 bases, with 13 bases lying between them. The CDR3 is 16 residues long. Germline CDR1 SGDLS, CDR2 YYNGEE. The CDR3 loop is CASSVLGRRPYNEQFF. The CDR3, as DNA: TGTGCCAGCAGCGTACTGGGGAGAAGGCCCTACAATGAGCAGTTCTTC.

The V gene is TRBV13, the J gene TRBJ2-3; 10 bases agree with TRBD1. Germline V gene lookup returns CDR1 PRHDT and CDR2 FYEKMQ (reference sequence). Trimming removed 5 bases from V and 6 bases from J; junction bases left unmatched: 11. The CDR3 extends over 16 amino acids. The CDR3 protein is CASSNRDRGFWDTQYF. The CDR3 DNA sequence: TGTGCCAGCAGCAACCGGGACAGGGGTTTTTGGGATACGCAGTATTTT.

The rearrangement uses TRBV4-3 and TRBJ2-1, with D perhaps matching TRBD2 (6 bases). The CDR3 extends over 16 amino acids. Looked up from germline, CDR1 is LGHNA and CDR2 is YSLEER. V was clipped by 0 bases and J by 4 bases, with 13 bases between them. CDR3 DNA sequence: TGCGCCAGCAGCCAAGATTCATTCGGGACTTACAATGAGCAGTTCTTC. This codes for CASSQDSFGTYNEQFF.

The chain uses TRBV12-3 or TRBV12-4 and TRBJ1-5; 8 positions agree with TRBD1. This CDR3 spans 17 amino acids. The ends lost 1 base at V and 0 bases at J; junction bases unmatched: 5. This CDR3 is CASSLGTGSASNQPQHF. The DNA of the CDR3 is TGTGCCAGCAGTTTAGGGACAGGGTCTGCTAGCAATCAGCCCCAGCATTTT.

The rearrangement uses TRBV30 and TRBJ2-2; D gene uncertain. The CDR3 has 11 residues. Germline CDR1 GTSNPN, CDR2 SVGIG (reference sequence). Trimming pared 5 bases from V and 6 bases from J, leaving 7 bases between. CDR3 nucleotides: TGTGCCTGGGAAAGGGCCGGGGAGCTGTTTTTT. Protein: CAWERAGELFF.

The chain recombines TRBV3-1 with TRBJ2-7; TRBD2 matches 7 bases. Germline V gene lookup returns CDR1 LGHDT and CDR2 YNNKEL (reference sequence). The junction had 7 bases not matched to a gene; V was cut back by 3 bases and J by 5 bases. CDR3 length: 14 amino acids. The CDR3 loop is CASSQLAVRHEQYF. CDR3 sequence (DNA): TGTGCCAGCAGCCAGCTAGCGGTCCGCCACGAGCAGTACTTC.

This clonotype appeared a few times. The chain is built from TRBV7-3 and TRBJ2-1; 9 bases are a match to TRBD2. Trimming at V came to 8 bases and at J to 7 bases, leaving 18 bases not matched to a gene. Germline CDR1 and CDR2: SGHTA and FQGTGA. This CDR3 has 17 residues. The CDR3 DNA is TGTGCCAGCGGAAGGAGGGGCGGGAGGGAAGAGTGGAATGAGCAGTTCTTC. It translates to CASGRRGGREEWNEQFF.

The rearrangement joins TRBV12-3 or TRBV12-4 to TRBJ1-2; D may be TRBD1 (5 bases). V was shortened by 6 bases and J by 8 bases, with 13 bases between the two germline ends. The length of the CDR3 is 12 residues. CDR3 sequence (DNA): TGTGCCAGCAGGAGGGGAGAACTCGGCTACACCTTC. Translated: CASRRGELGYTF.

The J gene is TRBJ2-7, the V gene TRBV28, with 13 bases fitting TRBD2. V trimming: 7 bases; J trimming: 2 bases; junction bases outside the gene matches: 5. Germline CDR1 reads MDHEN; CDR2 reads SYDVKM. The CDR3 length is 15 residues. The CDR3 loop reads CASNLGLAGTYEQYF. CDR3 nucleotide sequence: TGTGCCAGCAACCTGGGACTAGCGGGGACCTACGAGCAGTACTTC.

This clonotype has at least ten counts. V is TRBV20-1 and J is TRBJ2-5; TRBD2 might be the D (7 bases). Trimming removed 4 bases from V and 14 bases from J, with 26 bases in between. Germline V gene sequence: CDR1 DFQATT, CDR2 SNEGSKA (reference sequence). This CDR3 has 14 residues. CDR3 sequence (DNA): TGCAGTGCTACGAGGGAGGGGGTAGATAGCCCCTTCTACTTC. Amino acid sequence: CSATREGVDSPFYF.

The rearrangement joins TRBV28 to TRBJ1-1; tentatively, D is TRBD1 (6 bases). With 5 bases removed from V and 0 bases from J, the gap between germline ends came to 13 bases. The CDR3 consists of 15 residues. Per the germline V gene, CDR1 is MDHEN and CDR2 is SYDVKM. CDR3: CASSPWTAMNTEAFF. In DNA form, the CDR3 reads TGTGCCAGCAGTCCATGGACAGCTATGAACACTGAAGCTTTCTTT.

This clonotype has more than one count but fewer than ten. The genes are TRBV27 and TRBJ2-7; D perhaps matches TRBD2 (6 bases). Germline V CDR1 and CDR2: MNHEY, SMNVEV (reference sequence). V lost 4 bases to trimming and J lost 1 base, with 14 bases between them. The CDR3 runs 15 residues. CDR3 amino acids: CASSSQDGRSYEQYF. CDR3 nucleotide sequence: TGTGCCAGCAGTTCACAGGACGGGAGATCCTACGAGCAGTACTTC.

The chain links TRBV29-1 to TRBJ2-2, with D possibly TRBD2 on 6 matching bases. The CDR3 sequence is 14 residues long. Trimming left V 6 bases short and J 3 bases short, with 14 bases between. Germline CDR1 and CDR2: SQVTM and ANQGSEA. As DNA, the CDR3 is TGCAGCGTCCACCCCGGGACTCACACCGGGGAGCTGTTTTTT. It is translated as CSVHPGTHTGELFF.

The V gene is TRBV7-9, the J gene TRBJ1-1; D is undetermined. CDR1 SEHNR and CDR2 FQNEAQ come from the germline V gene (reference sequence). The CDR3 spans 11 residues. V gave up 6 bases and J gave up 8 bases, with 10 bases separating them. For the CDR3, the DNA is TGTGCCAGCAGGAACCGGGCCGAAGCTTTCTTT. This codes for CASRNRAEAFF.

The chain has TRBV7-2 and TRBJ1-2, with no clear D. Trimming removed 4 bases at V and 8 bases at J, with 26 bases between. CDR1 is SGHTA, CDR2 FQGNSA, per germline. This CDR3 region has 17 residues. The CDR3: CASSSITRVPVGIGYTF. As DNA, the CDR3 is TGTGCCAGCAGCTCGATTACAAGGGTCCCTGTAGGTATAGGCTACACCTTC.

The V call is TRBV18, the J call TRBJ2-1; 7 bases line up with TRBD1. V shed 3 bases and J 4 bases; nucleotides not matched to a gene: 6. Germline V gene sequence: CDR1 KGHSH, CDR2 LQKENI. CDR3 length equals 15 residues. In DNA, the CDR3 is TGTGCCAGCTCACCGCCCGGGACAGTATACAATGAGCAGTTCTTC. Translating it yields CASSPPGTVYNEQFF. Filled out from reference TRBV18 and TRBJ2-1, the complete variable domain reads NAGVMQNPRHLVRRRGQEARLRCSPMKGHSHVYWYRQLPEEGLKFMVYLQKENIIDESGMPKERFSAEFPKEGPSILRIQQVVRGDSAAYFCASSPPGTVYNEQFFGPGTRLTVL.

This clonotype was recorded many times. This rearrangement joins TRBV29-1 to TRBJ2-5; D uncertain. Trimming took 8 bases from V and 1 from J, leaving 14 bases between them. The length of the CDR3 is 13 residues. Germline V gene lookup returns CDR1 SQVTM and CDR2 ANQGSEA. CDR3 protein: CSQQDGPQETQYF. The DNA for the CDR3 is TGCAGCCAGCAAGACGGCCCCCAAGAGACCCAGTACTTC. The full variable domain, in which reference TRBV29-1 and TRBJ2-5 provide the parts outside the CDR3, is SAVISQKPSRDICQRGTSLTIQCQVDSQVTMMFWYRQQPGQSLTLIATANQGSEATYESGFVIDKFPISRPNLTFSTLTVSNMSPEDSSIYLCSQQDGPQETQYFGPGTRLLVL.

The rearrangement links TRBV7-2 to TRBJ2-1; the D is unclear. Germline V lookup: CDR1 SGHTA, CDR2 FQGNSA. Trimming shortened V by 0 bases and J by 0 bases, and 6 bases separated the two germline ends. The CDR3 loop spans 15 amino acids. In DNA form, the CDR3 reads TGTGCCAGCAGCTTAGCCCCTGGCTCCTACAATGAGCAGTTCTTC. This sequence encodes CASSLAPGSYNEQFF.

This chain connects TRBV3-1 to TRBJ2-1, with 7 bases aligning to TRBD1. V was clipped by 4 bases and J by 7 bases; unmatched bases: 10. CDR3 length equals 15 residues. Germline CDR1 reads LGHDT; CDR2 reads YNNKEL (reference sequence). The CDR3 DNA is TGTGCCAGCAGCCTCCTCCGGGACAGAAATAATGAGCAGTTCTTC. This gives the protein CASSLLRDRNNEQFF.